What follows are 5 T cell receptor beta chains derived from one specimen sequenced in a study of cytomegalovirus exposure and HLA in healthy donors. The PCR ran on 60 Vbeta and 13 Jbeta primers. TCRdb keeps only in-frame clones here, not all; method: immunoSEQ multiplex PCR. The sample records 150,000 or so clones, 75% to 90% being singletons. Source material: PBMCs. The receptors were sampled from a male donor in good health and CMV-seropositive.

The rearrangement joins TRBV18 to TRBJ1-2; unclear D gene. Germline CDR1 and CDR2: KGHSH and LQKENI. The CDR3 is 14 residues long. Trimming shortened V by 3 bases and J by 4 bases, and 12 bases separated the two germline ends. CDR3 DNA: TGTGCCAGCTCACCCGAGGGTTTCGGCTATGGCTACACCTTC. Translated, it gives CASSPEGFGYGYTF.

The CDR3 region is CASSRRTVNEKLFF. CDR3 DNA sequence: TGTGCCAGCAGCAGAAGGACAGTCAATGAAAAACTGTTTTTT. The V gene is TRBV5-6, the J gene TRBJ1-4, with D perhaps matching TRBD1 (6 bases). Trimming took 4 bases from V and 5 from J, leaving 12 bases between them. The CDR3 spans 14 residues. The germline gives CDR1 SGHDT, CDR2 YYEEEE.

The CDR3 region has the DNA TGTGCCAGCAGCCTACAGGGGCTCGGGAATGAAAAACTGTTTTTT. Its translation: CASSLQGLGNEKLFF. The chain employs TRBV11-3 and TRBJ1-4; 7 bases fit TRBD1. CDR3 length: 15 amino acids. CDR1 and CDR2 from the germline V gene are SGHNT and YENEEA. The V and J ends lost 5 bases and 5 bases, in that order; junction bases with no gene match: 8.

This clone has just a few counts. The chain links TRBV30 to TRBJ2-4; D is ambiguous. The CDR3 has 15 residues. Trimming cost V 4 bases and J 0 bases, with 13 bases left between them. CDR1 and CDR2 (germline): GTSNPN, SVGIG (reference sequence). In nucleotides, the CDR3 is TGTGCCTGGAATGCTCCGGTGAGAGCCAAAAACATTCAGTACTTC. This gives the protein CAWNAPVRAKNIQYF. The whole variable domain, remainder taken from reference TRBV30 and TRBJ2-4, is SQTIHQWPATLVQPVGSPLSLECTVEGTSNPNLYWYRQAAGRGLQLLFYSVGIGQISSEVPQNLSASRPQDRQFILSSKKLLLSDSGFYLCAWNAPVRAKNIQYFGAGTRLSVL.

The chain recombines TRBV4-1 with TRBJ2-3, with TRBD2 identical over 8 bases. V gave up 1 base and J gave up 3 bases; unmatched junction bases: 9. The CDR3 is made up of 17 amino acids. In germline, CDR1 is MGHRA, CDR2 YSYEKL. The CDR3 sequence: CASSQVGLAVGTDTQYF. The CDR3 coding sequence is TGCGCCAGCAGCCAAGTCGGACTAGCCGTGGGGACAGATACGCAGTATTTT.